The 23 T cell receptor beta chains in this list originate from one sample, sequenced in a study of blood T cell repertoires in COVID-19. TCRdb's table, derived via immunoSEQ multiplex PCR, lists solely in-frame clones and lacks some. The table shows 190,000 or so clones, with less than 80% occurring only once. Sequences were obtained from peripheral blood. The receptors here all came from a man aged 50 or older who had recovered from COVID-19.

This chain uses TRBV6-4 with TRBJ2-4; D is undetermined. This CDR3 spans 11 amino acids. Deletions cut 8 bases from V and 10 bases from J, with 12 bases between. Germline CDR1 reads MRHNA; CDR2 reads SNTAGT. The CDR3 nucleotides read TGTGCCAGCGGGCAAACAGAGATTCAGTACTTC. Translating gives CASGQTEIQYF.

The chain combines TRBV28 with TRBJ2-7; 11 bases line up with TRBD2. Germline V lookup: CDR1 MDHEN, CDR2 SYDVKM. The CDR3 is 16 residues long. J was trimmed by 0 bases and V by 6 bases; bases with no gene match: 7. The CDR3 region is CASSPGTSGYSYEQYF. The CDR3 nucleotides are TGTGCCAGCAGCCCCGGGACTAGCGGTTACTCCTACGAGCAGTACTTC.

This chain links TRBV6-6 with TRBJ1-2; D is perhaps TRBD1 (5 bases). V shed 6 bases and J shed 4 bases, with 18 bases lying between them. The germline CDR1 and CDR2 sequences are MNHNY and SVGAGI (reference sequence). The CDR3 contains 15 residues. The CDR3 reads CASSPPGTRSYGYTF. CDR3 DNA sequence: TGTGCCAGCAGCCCCCCCGGGACTCGGAGCTATGGCTACACCTTC.

The chain couples TRBV5-3 to TRBJ1-1; TRBD1 aligns across 8 bases. TRBV5-3 is an open reading frame, and its role is uncertain. CDR3 length: 18 residues. Germline trimming cut 4 bases from V and 2 bases from J; bases unmatched to any gene: 16. CDR3 loop: CARSEGPPGGCVNTEAFF. The CDR3 nucleotides read TGTGCCAGAAGCGAGGGACCGCCAGGGGGCTGTGTAAACACTGAAGCTTTCTTT.

V and J are TRBV4-2 and TRBJ1-4; D gene ambiguous. From germline, CDR1 is LGHNA and CDR2 YNFKEQ. The CDR3 consists of 13 residues. The V and J ends lost 4 bases and 8 bases respectively, with 11 bases between them. The CDR3 DNA reads as TGTGCCAGCAGCCCGAATGGTGCGGAAAAACTGTTTTTT. Encoded protein: CASSPNGAEKLFF.

The chain is built from TRBV7-3 and TRBJ2-1; TRBD2 agrees at 8 bases. The length of the CDR3 is 15 residues. The germline gives CDR1 SGHTA, CDR2 FQGTGA. V shed 4 bases, J shed 7 bases, and the junction held 9 bases outside the gene matches. The chain's CDR3 is CASSSSSGPTNEQFF. The CDR3 DNA is TGTGCCAGCAGCTCATCTAGCGGGCCCACGAATGAGCAGTTCTTC. Complete variable domain (other parts from reference TRBV7-3 and TRBJ2-1): GAGVSQTPSNKVTEKGKYVELRCDPISGHTALYWYRQSLGQGPEFLIYFQGTGAADDSGLPNDRFFAVRPEGSVSTLKIQRTERGDSAVYLCASSSSSGPTNEQFFGPGTRLTVL.

The chain uses TRBV27 and TRBJ2-1; 7 bases line up with TRBD1. This CDR3 is built from 14 residues. V was clipped by 1 base and J by 7 bases; unmatched bases: 4. The germline CDR1 and CDR2 sequences are MNHEY and SMNVEV (reference sequence). CDR3 nucleotide sequence: TGTGCCAGCAGTTTATTGGGACAGATTAATGAGCAGTTCTTC. Translating it yields CASSLLGQINEQFF.

The rearrangement uses TRBV19 and TRBJ2-7; the match to TRBD1 covers 10 bases. Germline assignment: CDR1 LNHDA and CDR2 SQIVND (reference sequence). V trimming: 1 base; J trimming: 0 bases; junction bases outside the gene matches: 0. CDR3 length: 15 amino acids. DNA of the CDR3: TGTGCCAGTAGTATAGGACAGGGGGCCTCCTACGAGCAGTACTTC. This encodes CASSIGQGASYEQYF.

This CDR3 reads CASSLFTAGVNEKLFF. In nucleotides, the CDR3 is TGTGCCAGCAGCTTATTTACGGCAGGGGTAAATGAAAAACTGTTTTTT. The rearrangement joins TRBV11-2 to TRBJ1-4, with TRBD1 as a possible D gene (6 bases). Germline V gene lookup returns CDR1 SGHAT and CDR2 FQNNGV. The CDR3 has 16 amino acids. V lost 2 bases, J lost 5 bases, and 15 bases lay in between.

The rearrangement joins TRBV28 to TRBJ2-5; no firm D call. Trimming pared 5 bases from V and 0 bases from J, leaving 7 bases between. Germline V gene lookup returns CDR1 MDHEN and CDR2 SYDVKM. The CDR3 loop spans 13 amino acids. CDR3 coding DNA: TGTGCCAGCAGTCTCCAGTACCAAGAGACCCAGTACTTC. Protein: CASSLQYQETQYF.

J is TRBJ2-5 and V is TRBV2; the match to TRBD2 covers 9 bases. V dropped 3 bases and J dropped 6; count of bases not matched to a gene: 8. CDR1 SNHLY and CDR2 FYNNEI come from the germline V gene. This CDR3 has 15 residues. The CDR3 protein is CASSDFLAGSQTQYF. CDR3 in DNA: TGTGCCAGCAGTGATTTCCTAGCGGGGTCCCAGACCCAGTACTTC.

The rearrangement links TRBV27 to TRBJ2-7; 7 bases fit TRBD2. Germline CDR1 MNHEY, CDR2 SMNVEV (reference sequence). The CDR3 sequence is 12 residues long. Germline trimming cut 8 bases from V and 5 bases from J; bases unmatched to any gene: 6. In nucleotides, the CDR3 is TGTGCCAGCGGAAGAGGGACTAACGAGCAGTACTTC. This sequence encodes CASGRGTNEQYF.

The table lists this clone with a few counts. The chain carries TRBV27 and TRBJ2-5, with TRBD2 matching 9 bases. Germline V gene data show CDR1 as MNHEY and CDR2 as SMNVEV (reference sequence). Trimming took 5 bases from V and 6 from J; bases not matched to a gene: 7. CDR3 length: 14 amino acids. The CDR3 is CASSRPGTSKTQYF. CDR3 nucleotides: TGTGCCAGCAGTCGTCCCGGGACTAGCAAGACCCAGTACTTC.

The count of this clone is one. The rearrangement links TRBV6-2 or TRBV6-3 to TRBJ2-7, with a possible D match to TRBD1 (6 bases). Germline assignment: CDR1 MNHEY and CDR2 SVGEGT. Trimming took 2 bases from V and 7 from J, leaving 9 bases between them. CDR3 length: 12 residues. The CDR3 protein is CASSYRQVEQYF. CDR3 DNA: TGTGCCAGCAGTTACCGACAGGTGGAGCAGTACTTC.

The chain is built from TRBV4-1 and TRBJ2-1; 8 nucleotides match TRBD2. V lost 1 base, J lost 5 bases, and 10 bases stayed unmatched. The CDR3 runs to 17 residues. Germline CDR1 and CDR2: MGHRA and YSYEKL. CDR3 sequence: CASSQARGLGLDNEQFF. In DNA form, the CDR3 reads TGCGCCAGCAGCCAAGCGAGGGGACTAGGTCTGGACAATGAGCAGTTCTTC.

The chain couples TRBV30 to TRBJ2-5; 7 bases map to TRBD1. The CDR3 runs to 14 residues. From germline, CDR1 is GTSNPN and CDR2 SVGIG (reference sequence). The trim removed 5 bases at V and 1 base at J, leaving 7 bases unmatched. The CDR3 sequence is CAWHSTGPQETQYF. Written as DNA, the CDR3 is TGTGCCTGGCATTCGACAGGGCCCCAAGAGACCCAGTACTTC.

The chain has TRBV24-1 and TRBJ1-4; D perhaps matches TRBD1 (5 bases). V was cut by 3 bases and J by 4 bases, with 20 bases left in between. The CDR3 length is 18 residues. Germline CDR1 KGHDR, CDR2 SFDVKD. The CDR3 nucleotides read TGTGCCACCAGTGATCCGCTTGGGGGGTTCAGATATAATGAAAAACTGTTTTTT. It translates to CATSDPLGGFRYNEKLFF.

V usage is TRBV7-2 and J usage is TRBJ2-5; no definite D call. The germline gives CDR1 SGHTA, CDR2 FQGNSA. The CDR3 contains 13 residues. Trimming cost V 3 bases and J 5 bases, with 10 bases left between them. DNA of the CDR3: TGTGCCAGCAGCTTCGATAGTTTCGAGACCCAGTACTTC. The encoded protein is CASSFDSFETQYF.

The sample holds a few counts of this clone. The chain is built from TRBV20-1 and TRBJ1-1; the D is unclear. V was cut by 6 bases and J by 0 bases, with 2 bases left in between. This CDR3 has 10 amino acids. Germline-derived CDR1 and CDR2 are DFQATT and SNEGSKA (reference sequence). CDR3 DNA sequence: TGCAGTGCCATGAACACTGAAGCTTTCTTT. Its translation: CSAMNTEAFF.

The rearrangement links TRBV18 to TRBJ1-3; TRBD1 is a possible D gene (6 bases). V gave up 6 bases and J gave up 0 bases, with 9 bases separating them. Germline V gene sequence: CDR1 KGHSH, CDR2 LQKENI. This CDR3 spans 14 amino acids. The CDR3 spells CASSGQSSGNTIYF. As DNA, the CDR3 is TGTGCCAGCTCCGGACAGAGCTCTGGAAACACCATATATTTT.

The rearrangement uses TRBV7-6 and TRBJ2-7; a possible D gene is TRBD2 (5 bases). The CDR3 consists of 15 residues. Germline-derived CDR1 and CDR2 are SGHVS and FNYEAQ. The ends were cut back, 0 bases at V and 2 bases at J, with 11 bases in the middle. In DNA, the CDR3 is TGTGCCAGCAGCTTAGCGGGAGCGACGGCCTACGAGCAGTACTTC. Translation gives CASSLAGATAYEQYF.

V is TRBV6-2 or TRBV6-3 and J is TRBJ2-7; D might be TRBD1 (6 bases). CDR3 size: 15 residues. V lost 6 bases to trimming and J lost 1 base, with 16 bases between them. Germline assignment: CDR1 MNHEY and CDR2 SVGEGT. The CDR3 reads CASSGTGIYSYEQYF. Written as DNA, the CDR3 is TGTGCCAGCAGCGGTACAGGGATCTATTCCTACGAGCAGTACTTC.

The V and J genes are TRBV28 and TRBJ1-5; weak D call: TRBD1 (6 bases). The CDR3 sequence is 16 residues long. V lost 4 bases, J lost 0 bases, and 13 bases lay in between. Germline V gives CDR1 MDHEN, CDR2 SYDVKM. The CDR3 DNA follows: TGTGCCAGCAGTTCCCCGACAGGATATAGCAATCAGCCCCAGCATTTT. It codes for CASSSPTGYSNQPQHF.